One sample yielded the 5 T cell receptor beta chains listed below, sequenced in a study of cytomegalovirus exposure and HLA in healthy donors. A multiplex PCR was run with 60 Vbeta primers and 13 Jbeta primers. Generated by immunoSEQ multiplex PCR, the TCRdb table keeps only in-frame clones and is missing some. Of approximately 140,000 clones in the sample, around 75% are singletons; the top ten hold 3.5% to 4.5%. The sequenced sample was PBMCs. These receptors all come from a human donor in good health.

The chain combines TRBV27 with TRBJ2-2; TRBD2 matches 11 bases. Trimming took 5 bases from V and 5 from J; bases not matched to a gene: 7. There are 16 residues in the CDR3. Germline CDR1 reads MNHEY; CDR2 reads SMNVEV (reference sequence). CDR3 loop: CASSPKTSGKTGELFF. CDR3 coding DNA: TGTGCCAGCAGTCCAAAGACTAGCGGGAAAACCGGGGAGCTGTTTTTT.

The rearrangement uses TRBV28 and TRBJ1-5, with 7 bases that match TRBD1. The junction had 5 bases not matched to a gene; V was cut back by 7 bases and J by 5 bases. From germline, CDR1 is MDHEN and CDR2 SYDVKM. This CDR3 is built from 13 residues. CDR3 region: CASTGQRDQPQHF. The CDR3 region has the DNA TGTGCCAGCACGGGACAGAGGGATCAGCCCCAGCATTTT.

The rearrangement uses TRBV6-5 and TRBJ2-3; 7 nucleotides line up with TRBD2. V shed 8 bases, J shed 0 bases, and the junction held 2 bases outside the gene matches. The CDR3 loop spans 13 amino acids. Germline V gene lookup returns CDR1 MNHEY and CDR2 SVGAGI. The CDR3 is CASGRESTDTQYF. The CDR3, as DNA: TGTGCCAGCGGGCGGGAGAGCACAGATACGCAGTATTTT.

The genes are TRBV29-1 and TRBJ2-7; D ambiguous. Trimming removed 5 bases at V and 4 bases at J, with 12 bases between. CDR3 length: 12 amino acids. Germline lookup yields CDR1 SQVTM and CDR2 ANQGSEA. CDR3 in amino acids: CSVQKSQYEQYF. As DNA, the CDR3 is TGCAGCGTTCAGAAGTCCCAATACGAGCAGTACTTC.

The chain has TRBV19 and TRBJ2-3, with D possibly TRBD1 on 5 matching bases. Germline values: CDR1 LNHDA, CDR2 SQIVND (reference sequence). This CDR3 has 17 residues. Trimming removed 0 bases from V and 2 bases from J, with 15 bases in between. This CDR3 is CASSIDIRVPTTDTQYF. The CDR3 region has the DNA TGTGCCAGTAGTATAGACATCAGGGTACCAACCACAGATACGCAGTATTTT.